The source of this TCR beta chain is a study of identical twins. Study findings and constraints: Insertion counts were lower in abundant cord blood beta clonotypes, a trend that memory repertoires did not show.

CDR1 is MGHRA and CDR2 is YSYEKL in the germline V gene. V shed 5 bases, J shed 6 bases, and the junction held 7 bases outside the gene matches. This CDR3 spans 13 amino acids. One entry per CDR3 protein results from TCRdb running MiXCR on the 5' RACE reads. This sample yields 1.5 million to 2 million distinct CDR3 sequences, of which roughly 35% are seen a single time; about 0.27% belongs to the top ten. All donors were healthy Caucasians. This clonotype has just one count. Antigen unknown. The V gene is TRBV4-1, the J gene TRBJ2-7, with 7 bases aligning to TRBD1. The clonotype comes from a newborn girl in good health. Sequenced: cord blood. In DNA form, the CDR3 reads TGCGCCAGCAGCGTCTGGACAGGCTGCGAGCAGTACTTC. Encoded protein: CASSVWTGCEQYF.